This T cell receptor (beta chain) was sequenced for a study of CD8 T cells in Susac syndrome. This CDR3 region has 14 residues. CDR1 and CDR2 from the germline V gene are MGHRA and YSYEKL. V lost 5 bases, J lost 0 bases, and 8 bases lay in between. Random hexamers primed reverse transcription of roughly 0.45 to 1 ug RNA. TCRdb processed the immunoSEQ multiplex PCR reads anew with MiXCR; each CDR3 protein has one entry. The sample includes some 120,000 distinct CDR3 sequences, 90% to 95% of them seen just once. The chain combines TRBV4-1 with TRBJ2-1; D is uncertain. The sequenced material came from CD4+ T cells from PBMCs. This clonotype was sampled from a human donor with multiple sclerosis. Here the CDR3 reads CASSTVSSYNEQFF. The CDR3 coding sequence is TGCGCCAGCAGCACGGTTAGCTCCTACAATGAGCAGTTCTTC.